The 12 T cell receptor beta chains below all came from one sample that was sequenced in a study of OX40 agonist ivuxolimab in advanced cancers. The receptor library was made with the immunoSEQ multiplex PCR assay. TCRdb provides this immuneACCESS table in a form limited to in-frame rearrangements. Some clones are lacking; in checked studies, under half of them reflect an unresolved V gene, and why the rest are absent is not known. Across this sample there are 80,000 to 100,000 clones, with about nine tenths seen only once. Under 0.35% of the sample goes to the ten largest clones. The sequenced sample was CD4+ or CD8+ T cells sorted from blood, obtained in a trial of the OX40 agonist ivuxolimab. The receptors come from an adult with an advanced solid tumor such as melanoma, head and neck, liver or kidney cancer.

The genes are TRBV5-1 and TRBJ2-7; unclear D gene. This CDR3 region has 13 residues. Per germline, CDR1 SGHRS and CDR2 YFSETQ. The ends were cut back, 1 base at V and 0 bases at J, with 5 bases in the middle. The CDR3 here is CASSLPTSYEQYF. The CDR3 region has the DNA TGCGCCAGCAGCTTGCCCACCTCCTACGAGCAGTACTTC.

The chain uses TRBV4-2 and TRBJ2-7; 7 nucleotides align to TRBD2. This CDR3 is built from 16 residues. V was clipped by 0 bases and J by 3 bases; unmatched bases: 8. The germline V gene encodes CDR1 LGHNA and CDR2 YNFKEQ. The chain's CDR3 is CASSQDLRGGIYEQYF. The CDR3 DNA is TGTGCCAGCAGCCAAGATCTGCGCGGGGGAATCTACGAGCAGTACTTC.

V and J are TRBV11-2 and TRBJ2-7; unclear D gene. CDR1 is SGHAT and CDR2 is FQNNGV in the germline V gene. The CDR3 has 12 amino acids. Trimming left V 1 base short and J 3 bases short, with 4 bases between. CDR3 sequence: CASSLGSYEQYF. DNA for the CDR3: TGTGCCAGCAGCTTAGGGAGCTACGAGCAGTACTTC.

This chain uses TRBV6-5 with TRBJ1-4, with D uncertain. V was clipped by 4 bases and J by 7 bases, with 16 bases between them. Germline V gene data show CDR1 as MNHEY and CDR2 as SVGAGI. CDR3 length: 15 residues. As DNA, the CDR3 is TGTGCCAGCAGTTCTCCCCCGGGTGACGGTGAAAAACTGTTTTTT. Its translation is CASSSPPGDGEKLFF.

V and J are TRBV5-1 and TRBJ1-5, with 7 bases that match TRBD1. J lost 6 bases, V lost 3 bases, and 9 bases had no gene match. CDR1 is SGHRS and CDR2 is YFSETQ in the germline V gene. The CDR3 extends over 15 amino acids. The CDR3 loop reads CASSWGTGESQPQHF. The CDR3 nucleotides are TGCGCCAGCAGCTGGGGCACAGGGGAAAGTCAGCCCCAGCATTTT.

This clone was picked up one time. The rearrangement uses TRBV23-1 and TRBJ1-1; D gene uncertain. TRBV23-1 is an open reading frame whose function is uncertain. Trimming removed 1 base at V and 5 bases at J, with 17 bases between. This CDR3 is 16 amino acids long. CDR3 residues: CASSQWPPTAATEAFF. For the CDR3, the DNA is TGCGCCAGCAGTCAATGGCCCCCTACCGCGGCGACTGAAGCTTTCTTT.

The genes are TRBV5-3 and TRBJ2-3, with 8 bases identical to TRBD2. TRBV5-3 is classed as an ORF, of uncertain function. The CDR3 is made up of 17 amino acids. The ends lost 0 bases at V and 10 bases at J; junction bases unmatched: 16. CDR3 sequence: CARSLVVERGQPVAQYF. The CDR3 DNA is TGTGCCAGAAGCTTGGTAGTCGAGCGGGGGCAACCTGTGGCGCAGTATTTT.

The chain uses TRBV7-2 and TRBJ2-2; the D call may be TRBD1 or TRBD2 (6 bases each). V was clipped by 5 bases and J by 4 bases, with 17 bases between them. Per germline, CDR1 SGHTA and CDR2 FQGNSA. The CDR3 totals 16 residues. The CDR3 is CASSTRGGRSTGELFF. CDR3 DNA sequence: TGTGCCAGCAGCACGAGAGGGGGGCGTTCCACCGGGGAGCTGTTTTTT.

This clone has only one observation. The V gene is TRBV30, the J gene TRBJ1-3; a possible D gene is TRBD1 (5 bases). This CDR3 region has 17 residues. CDR1 is GTSNPN, CDR2 SVGIG, per germline (reference sequence). Trimming pared 2 bases from V and 0 bases from J, leaving 17 bases between. CDR3 loop: CAWSRVGAPSSGNTIYF. In DNA form, the CDR3 reads TGTGCCTGGAGTAGGGTCGGGGCCCCAAGCTCTGGAAACACCATATATTTT.

The V gene is TRBV10-2, the J gene TRBJ1-2, with 10 bases matching TRBD1. With 5 bases clipped from V and 8 bases from J, the junction kept 8 bases outside the gene matches. CDR1 is WSHSY and CDR2 is SAAADI in the germline V gene. The CDR3 extends over 14 amino acids. CDR3 loop: CASSPGTGVGGYTF. The CDR3 DNA reads TGCGCCAGCAGTCCCGGGACAGGGGTTGGAGGCTACACCTTC.

The V and J genes are TRBV5-1 and TRBJ1-6; D uncertain. Germline CDR1 is SGHRS and CDR2 is YFSETQ. V was pared by 0 bases and J by 6 bases, with 13 bases between. The CDR3 consists of 16 residues. CDR3 region: CASSLVSLDGNSPLHF. DNA of the CDR3: TGCGCCAGCAGCTTGGTCAGTCTCGACGGTAATTCACCCCTCCACTTT.

The rearrangement joins TRBV29-1 to TRBJ1-1, with TRBD1 as a possible D gene (5 bases). The CDR3 loop spans 15 amino acids. The V gene lost 1 base and the J gene lost 0 bases, with 12 bases spanning the gap. Germline V CDR1 and CDR2: SQVTM, ANQGSEA. Written as DNA, the CDR3 is TGCAGCGTTGAAGGGGGGACGGTCATGAACACTGAAGCTTTCTTT. Translating gives CSVEGGTVMNTEAFF. The full variable domain, rest sourced from reference TRBV29-1 and TRBJ1-1, is SAVISQKPSRDICQRGTSLTIQCQVDSQVTMMFWYRQQPGQSLTLIATANQGSEATYESGFVIDKFPISRPNLTFSTLTVSNMSPEDSSIYLCSVEGGTVMNTEAFFGQGTRLTVV.